This is a list of T cell receptor beta chains from one sample in a study of blood T cell repertoires in COVID-19. Repertoires were generated with immunoSEQ multiplex PCR, while TCRdb's copy carries only in-frame clones and drops some. The sample contains about 240,000 clones, roughly 82% of which appear only once. What was sequenced was peripheral blood. The receptor set was obtained from a woman in her 70s with acute or convalescent COVID-19. Each CDR3 is given with its conserved first and last residue. Fields, in order: CDR3 DNA, CDR3 protein, V gene, J gene, D gene, clone size. The D gene is left open where the match is weak. The size field is filled for only some rows; it gives once, few, many or a size class.

TGTGCCACCAGCAGAGATAAGGGGCTGAACACTGAAGCTTTCTTT	CATSRDKGLNTEAFF	TRBV15	TRBJ1-1	NA	NA
TGTGCCAGCACCCCTCACCGGGACAGGGTTAACGAGCAGTTCTTC	CASTPHRDRVNEQFF	TRBV7-8	TRBJ2-1	TRBD1	NA
TGTGCCAGCAGTGAAGAGGGCCGGGGAGAAAAACTGTTTTTT	CASSEEGRGEKLFF	TRBV2	TRBJ1-4	NA	NA
TGTGCCATCAGTGACCTAAATCAGGCGGGAGCTTTCTTT	CAISDLNQAGAFF	TRBV10-3	TRBJ1-1	NA	NA
TGTGCCACCAGTGAGCCAGGGGGCACAGATACGCAGTATTTT	CATSEPGGTDTQYF	TRBV24-1	TRBJ2-3	NA	NA
TGTGCCAGCAGCAGGACTAGCGAACAAGGGACCCAGTACTTC	CASSRTSEQGTQYF	TRBV3-1/TRBV3-2	TRBJ2-5	TRBD2	once
TGTGCCAGCAGCTTAGCAGCGACAGCCGGAAACACCATATATTTT	CASSLAATAGNTIYF	TRBV13	TRBJ1-3	NA	NA
TGTGCCAGCAGTTTAATCCCGGTAGCGGGGGCGAATGAGCAGTTCTTC	CASSLIPVAGANEQFF	TRBV28	TRBJ2-1	TRBD2	NA
TGTGCCAGCAGCCAGACCCAGGGAATCGGGGAGCTGTTTTTT	CASSQTQGIGELFF	TRBV6-2/TRBV6-3	TRBJ2-2	NA	NA
TGCGCCAGCAGCCAAGCCTTTCTCATCAGCGTGAAAGCTTTCTTT	CASSQAFLISVKAFF	TRBV4-3	TRBJ1-1	NA	NA
TGTGCCAGCTCACCCCTAGCCCAGAATGGAAACACCATATATTTT	CASSPLAQNGNTIYF	TRBV18	TRBJ1-3	NA	NA
TGTGCCAGTAGTATAGGGGGCGTAAGCAATCAGCCCCAGCATTTT	CASSIGGVSNQPQHF	TRBV19	TRBJ1-5	NA	NA
TGTGCCAGCTCACCCCCGACAGGGATCCCAGATACGCAGTATTTT	CASSPPTGIPDTQYF	TRBV18	TRBJ2-3	TRBD1	NA
TGTGCCTGGAGTGTATCCGGGAGAAAGGAAAAACTGTTTTTT	CAWSVSGRKEKLFF	TRBV30	TRBJ1-4	NA	NA
TGTGCCAGCAGCTTAGCGCAGAACCAAGAGACCCAGTACTTC	CASSLAQNQETQYF	TRBV7-2	TRBJ2-5	NA	NA
TGTGCCAGCAGCTTAGCCCGGACAGGGTGGATCGGTAGCTCTGATCAAGACTACGAGCAGTACTTC	CASSLARTGWIGSSDQDYEQYF	TRBV7-2	TRBJ2-7	TRBD1	NA